The 7 T cell receptor beta chains below all came from one sample that was sequenced in a study of T cells in women clearing cervical HPV infection. Profiled with immunoSEQ multiplex PCR; TCRdb holds only in-frame clones, not every one. In all, the sample yields 30,000 to 45,000 clones. Sequencing input: blood buffy coat. All receptors come from a woman between 18 and 75 years old with a cervical HPV16 infection that either progressed to CIN3+ or cleared (not recorded which).

Comments on this clone: The read stops 3 residues short of the end of the CDR3; the missing end is completed from the germline J gene. This chain uses TRBV19 with TRBJ2-3; 7 bases line up with TRBD2. This CDR3 region has 16 residues. Germline V gene sequence: CDR1 LNHDA, CDR2 SQIVND (reference sequence). With 3 bases clipped from V and 4 bases from J, the junction kept 10 bases outside the gene matches. The CDR3 bases that were read are TGTGCCAGTAGTATTTTCGGGGGAGGGGTCCCAGATACG. Translated: CASSIFGGGVPDT. Given in full, the CDR3 is CASSIFGGGVPDTQYF.

A remark on this clone: The read stops 3 residues short of the end of the CDR3; the missing end is completed from the germline J gene. This chain uses TRBV19 with TRBJ2-1; 8 bases match TRBD1. The germline V gene has CDR1 LNHDA and CDR2 SQIVND (reference sequence). Germline trimming cut 2 bases from V and 8 bases from J; bases unmatched to any gene: 5. The CDR3 has 14 amino acids. The CDR3 DNA, read in part, is TGTGCCAGTAGTATAACAGGGGGACAAGATGAG. This codes for CASSITGGQDE. In full, the CDR3 reads CASSITGGQDEQFF.

A note on this clone: The CDR3 is cut off 3 residues early in the read; its end comes from the germline J gene. This chain connects TRBV5-6 to TRBJ1-6, with TRBD1 matching 8 bases. The junction had 5 bases not matched to a gene; V was cut back by 4 bases and J by 8 bases. The germline V gene encodes CDR1 SGHDT and CDR2 YYEEEE. This CDR3 contains 14 residues. The covered CDR3 bases are TGTGCCAGCAGCCACGGACAGGGAGATTCACCC. This codes for CASSHGQGDSP. The entire CDR3 protein reads CASSHGQGDSPLHF. Complete variable domain (other parts from reference TRBV5-6 and TRBJ1-6): DAGVTQSPTHLIKTRGQQVTLRCSPKSGHDTVSWYQQALGQGPQFIFQYYEEEERQRGNFPDRFSGHQFPNYSSELNVNALLLGDSALYLCASSHGQGDSPLHFGNGTRLTVT.

Comments on this clone: The read is 3 residues too short to cover the CDR3 end, so that end is filled in from the germline J gene. Other DNA sequences within the sample encode an identical CDR3. The rearrangement uses TRBV7-9 and TRBJ1-3; a possible D gene is TRBD1 (5 bases). The V and J ends lost 5 bases and 0 bases respectively, with 11 bases between them. Germline V lookup: CDR1 SEHNR, CDR2 FQNEAQ (reference sequence). CDR3 length equals 15 residues. CDR3 in amino acids: CASSPDISSGNTIYF. The part of the CDR3 DNA that was read is TGTGCCAGCAGCCCGGACATCTCCTCTGGAAACACC.

For this clone: Sequencing ends 3 residues short of the CDR3 end; the germline J gene provides the rest. The genes are TRBV2 and TRBJ1-2; weak D call: TRBD1 (5 bases). Germline CDR1 and CDR2: SNHLY and FYNNEI. This CDR3 is built from 14 residues. Incomplete CDR3 DNA: TGTGCCAGCAGCTCCGACAGTCCGTCGGAGGAC. Translating gives CASSSDSPSED. In full, the CDR3 is CASSSDSPSEDYTF. The full variable domain, rest sourced from reference TRBV2 and TRBJ1-2, is EPEVTQTPSHQVTQMGQEVILRCVPISNHLYFYWYRQILGQKVEFLVSFYNNEISEKSEIFDDQFSVERPDGSNFTLKIRSTKLEDSAMYFCASSSDSPSEDYTFGSGTRLTVV.

Incomplete CDR3 DNA: TGTGCCAGCAGCCCTCCACCGAGGGCTAACTATGGC. Its protein is CASSPPPRANYG. The whole CDR3 reads CASSPPPRANYGYTF. The chain is built from TRBV7-9 and TRBJ1-2; D not certain. The read is 3 residues too short to cover the CDR3 end, so that end is filled in from the germline J gene. The germline V gene has CDR1 SEHNR and CDR2 FQNEAQ (reference sequence). The germline V and J ends were trimmed by 5 bases and 0 bases, with 13 bases remaining between them. CDR3 size: 15 residues.

Details on this clone: The read finishes 3 residues shy of the CDR3 end, and the germline J gene is used to complete it. The rearrangement joins TRBV5-4 to TRBJ2-7; the match to TRBD2 covers 10 bases. Germline V gene lookup returns CDR1 SGHNT and CDR2 YYREEE (reference sequence). V lost 0 bases, J lost 5 bases, and 5 bases stayed unmatched. CDR3 length: 15 residues. The CDR3 region is CASSLATSGAHEQYF. The part of the CDR3 DNA that was read is TGTGCCAGCAGCTTGGCAACTAGCGGGGCCCACGAG.